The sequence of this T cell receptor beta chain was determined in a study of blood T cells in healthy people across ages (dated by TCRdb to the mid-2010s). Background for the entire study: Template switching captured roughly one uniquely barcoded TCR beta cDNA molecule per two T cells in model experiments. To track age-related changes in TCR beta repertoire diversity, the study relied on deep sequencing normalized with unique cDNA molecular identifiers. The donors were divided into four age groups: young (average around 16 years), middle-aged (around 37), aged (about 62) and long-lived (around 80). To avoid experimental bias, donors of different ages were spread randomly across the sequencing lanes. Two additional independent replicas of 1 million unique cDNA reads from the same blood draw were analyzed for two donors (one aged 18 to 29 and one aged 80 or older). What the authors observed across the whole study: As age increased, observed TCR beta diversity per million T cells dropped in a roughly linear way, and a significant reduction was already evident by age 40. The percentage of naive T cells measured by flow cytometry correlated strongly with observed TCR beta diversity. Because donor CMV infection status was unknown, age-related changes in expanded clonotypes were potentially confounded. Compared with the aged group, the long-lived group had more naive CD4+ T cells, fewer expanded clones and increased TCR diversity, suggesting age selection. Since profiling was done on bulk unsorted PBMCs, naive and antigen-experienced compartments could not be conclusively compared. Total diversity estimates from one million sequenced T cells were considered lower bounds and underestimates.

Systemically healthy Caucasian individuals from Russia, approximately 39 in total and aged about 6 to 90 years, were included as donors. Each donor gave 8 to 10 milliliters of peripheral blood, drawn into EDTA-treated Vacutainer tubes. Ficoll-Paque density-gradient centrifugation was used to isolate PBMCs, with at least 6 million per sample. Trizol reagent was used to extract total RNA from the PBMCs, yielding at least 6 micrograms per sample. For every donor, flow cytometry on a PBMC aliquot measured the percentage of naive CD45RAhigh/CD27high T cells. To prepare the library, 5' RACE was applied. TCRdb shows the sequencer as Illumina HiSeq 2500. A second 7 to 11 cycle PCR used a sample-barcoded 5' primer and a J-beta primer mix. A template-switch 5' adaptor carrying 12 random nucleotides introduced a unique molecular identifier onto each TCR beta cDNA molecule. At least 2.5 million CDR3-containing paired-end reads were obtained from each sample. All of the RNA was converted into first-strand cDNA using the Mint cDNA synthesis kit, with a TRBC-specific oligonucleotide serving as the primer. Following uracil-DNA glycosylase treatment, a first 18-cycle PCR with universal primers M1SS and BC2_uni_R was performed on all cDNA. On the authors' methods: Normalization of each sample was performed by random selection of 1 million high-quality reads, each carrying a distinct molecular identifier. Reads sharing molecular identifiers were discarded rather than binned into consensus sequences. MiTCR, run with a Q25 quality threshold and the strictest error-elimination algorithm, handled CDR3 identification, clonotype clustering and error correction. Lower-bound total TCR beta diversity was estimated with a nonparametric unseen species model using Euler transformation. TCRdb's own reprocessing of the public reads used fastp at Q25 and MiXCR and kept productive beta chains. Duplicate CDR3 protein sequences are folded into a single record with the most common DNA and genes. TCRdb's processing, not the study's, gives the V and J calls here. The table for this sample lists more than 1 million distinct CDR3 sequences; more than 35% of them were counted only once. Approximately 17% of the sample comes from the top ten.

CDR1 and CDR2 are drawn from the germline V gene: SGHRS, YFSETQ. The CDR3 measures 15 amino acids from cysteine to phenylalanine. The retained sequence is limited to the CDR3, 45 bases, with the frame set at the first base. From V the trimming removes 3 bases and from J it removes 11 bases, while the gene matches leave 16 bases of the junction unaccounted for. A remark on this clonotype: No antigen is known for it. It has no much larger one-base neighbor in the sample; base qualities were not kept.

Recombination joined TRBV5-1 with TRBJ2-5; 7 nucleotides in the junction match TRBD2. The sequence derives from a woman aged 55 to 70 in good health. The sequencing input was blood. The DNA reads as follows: TGCGCCAGCAGCTCCCTAGCGGATTTTGGGGATGAGCAGTACTTC. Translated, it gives CASSSLADFGDEQYF.